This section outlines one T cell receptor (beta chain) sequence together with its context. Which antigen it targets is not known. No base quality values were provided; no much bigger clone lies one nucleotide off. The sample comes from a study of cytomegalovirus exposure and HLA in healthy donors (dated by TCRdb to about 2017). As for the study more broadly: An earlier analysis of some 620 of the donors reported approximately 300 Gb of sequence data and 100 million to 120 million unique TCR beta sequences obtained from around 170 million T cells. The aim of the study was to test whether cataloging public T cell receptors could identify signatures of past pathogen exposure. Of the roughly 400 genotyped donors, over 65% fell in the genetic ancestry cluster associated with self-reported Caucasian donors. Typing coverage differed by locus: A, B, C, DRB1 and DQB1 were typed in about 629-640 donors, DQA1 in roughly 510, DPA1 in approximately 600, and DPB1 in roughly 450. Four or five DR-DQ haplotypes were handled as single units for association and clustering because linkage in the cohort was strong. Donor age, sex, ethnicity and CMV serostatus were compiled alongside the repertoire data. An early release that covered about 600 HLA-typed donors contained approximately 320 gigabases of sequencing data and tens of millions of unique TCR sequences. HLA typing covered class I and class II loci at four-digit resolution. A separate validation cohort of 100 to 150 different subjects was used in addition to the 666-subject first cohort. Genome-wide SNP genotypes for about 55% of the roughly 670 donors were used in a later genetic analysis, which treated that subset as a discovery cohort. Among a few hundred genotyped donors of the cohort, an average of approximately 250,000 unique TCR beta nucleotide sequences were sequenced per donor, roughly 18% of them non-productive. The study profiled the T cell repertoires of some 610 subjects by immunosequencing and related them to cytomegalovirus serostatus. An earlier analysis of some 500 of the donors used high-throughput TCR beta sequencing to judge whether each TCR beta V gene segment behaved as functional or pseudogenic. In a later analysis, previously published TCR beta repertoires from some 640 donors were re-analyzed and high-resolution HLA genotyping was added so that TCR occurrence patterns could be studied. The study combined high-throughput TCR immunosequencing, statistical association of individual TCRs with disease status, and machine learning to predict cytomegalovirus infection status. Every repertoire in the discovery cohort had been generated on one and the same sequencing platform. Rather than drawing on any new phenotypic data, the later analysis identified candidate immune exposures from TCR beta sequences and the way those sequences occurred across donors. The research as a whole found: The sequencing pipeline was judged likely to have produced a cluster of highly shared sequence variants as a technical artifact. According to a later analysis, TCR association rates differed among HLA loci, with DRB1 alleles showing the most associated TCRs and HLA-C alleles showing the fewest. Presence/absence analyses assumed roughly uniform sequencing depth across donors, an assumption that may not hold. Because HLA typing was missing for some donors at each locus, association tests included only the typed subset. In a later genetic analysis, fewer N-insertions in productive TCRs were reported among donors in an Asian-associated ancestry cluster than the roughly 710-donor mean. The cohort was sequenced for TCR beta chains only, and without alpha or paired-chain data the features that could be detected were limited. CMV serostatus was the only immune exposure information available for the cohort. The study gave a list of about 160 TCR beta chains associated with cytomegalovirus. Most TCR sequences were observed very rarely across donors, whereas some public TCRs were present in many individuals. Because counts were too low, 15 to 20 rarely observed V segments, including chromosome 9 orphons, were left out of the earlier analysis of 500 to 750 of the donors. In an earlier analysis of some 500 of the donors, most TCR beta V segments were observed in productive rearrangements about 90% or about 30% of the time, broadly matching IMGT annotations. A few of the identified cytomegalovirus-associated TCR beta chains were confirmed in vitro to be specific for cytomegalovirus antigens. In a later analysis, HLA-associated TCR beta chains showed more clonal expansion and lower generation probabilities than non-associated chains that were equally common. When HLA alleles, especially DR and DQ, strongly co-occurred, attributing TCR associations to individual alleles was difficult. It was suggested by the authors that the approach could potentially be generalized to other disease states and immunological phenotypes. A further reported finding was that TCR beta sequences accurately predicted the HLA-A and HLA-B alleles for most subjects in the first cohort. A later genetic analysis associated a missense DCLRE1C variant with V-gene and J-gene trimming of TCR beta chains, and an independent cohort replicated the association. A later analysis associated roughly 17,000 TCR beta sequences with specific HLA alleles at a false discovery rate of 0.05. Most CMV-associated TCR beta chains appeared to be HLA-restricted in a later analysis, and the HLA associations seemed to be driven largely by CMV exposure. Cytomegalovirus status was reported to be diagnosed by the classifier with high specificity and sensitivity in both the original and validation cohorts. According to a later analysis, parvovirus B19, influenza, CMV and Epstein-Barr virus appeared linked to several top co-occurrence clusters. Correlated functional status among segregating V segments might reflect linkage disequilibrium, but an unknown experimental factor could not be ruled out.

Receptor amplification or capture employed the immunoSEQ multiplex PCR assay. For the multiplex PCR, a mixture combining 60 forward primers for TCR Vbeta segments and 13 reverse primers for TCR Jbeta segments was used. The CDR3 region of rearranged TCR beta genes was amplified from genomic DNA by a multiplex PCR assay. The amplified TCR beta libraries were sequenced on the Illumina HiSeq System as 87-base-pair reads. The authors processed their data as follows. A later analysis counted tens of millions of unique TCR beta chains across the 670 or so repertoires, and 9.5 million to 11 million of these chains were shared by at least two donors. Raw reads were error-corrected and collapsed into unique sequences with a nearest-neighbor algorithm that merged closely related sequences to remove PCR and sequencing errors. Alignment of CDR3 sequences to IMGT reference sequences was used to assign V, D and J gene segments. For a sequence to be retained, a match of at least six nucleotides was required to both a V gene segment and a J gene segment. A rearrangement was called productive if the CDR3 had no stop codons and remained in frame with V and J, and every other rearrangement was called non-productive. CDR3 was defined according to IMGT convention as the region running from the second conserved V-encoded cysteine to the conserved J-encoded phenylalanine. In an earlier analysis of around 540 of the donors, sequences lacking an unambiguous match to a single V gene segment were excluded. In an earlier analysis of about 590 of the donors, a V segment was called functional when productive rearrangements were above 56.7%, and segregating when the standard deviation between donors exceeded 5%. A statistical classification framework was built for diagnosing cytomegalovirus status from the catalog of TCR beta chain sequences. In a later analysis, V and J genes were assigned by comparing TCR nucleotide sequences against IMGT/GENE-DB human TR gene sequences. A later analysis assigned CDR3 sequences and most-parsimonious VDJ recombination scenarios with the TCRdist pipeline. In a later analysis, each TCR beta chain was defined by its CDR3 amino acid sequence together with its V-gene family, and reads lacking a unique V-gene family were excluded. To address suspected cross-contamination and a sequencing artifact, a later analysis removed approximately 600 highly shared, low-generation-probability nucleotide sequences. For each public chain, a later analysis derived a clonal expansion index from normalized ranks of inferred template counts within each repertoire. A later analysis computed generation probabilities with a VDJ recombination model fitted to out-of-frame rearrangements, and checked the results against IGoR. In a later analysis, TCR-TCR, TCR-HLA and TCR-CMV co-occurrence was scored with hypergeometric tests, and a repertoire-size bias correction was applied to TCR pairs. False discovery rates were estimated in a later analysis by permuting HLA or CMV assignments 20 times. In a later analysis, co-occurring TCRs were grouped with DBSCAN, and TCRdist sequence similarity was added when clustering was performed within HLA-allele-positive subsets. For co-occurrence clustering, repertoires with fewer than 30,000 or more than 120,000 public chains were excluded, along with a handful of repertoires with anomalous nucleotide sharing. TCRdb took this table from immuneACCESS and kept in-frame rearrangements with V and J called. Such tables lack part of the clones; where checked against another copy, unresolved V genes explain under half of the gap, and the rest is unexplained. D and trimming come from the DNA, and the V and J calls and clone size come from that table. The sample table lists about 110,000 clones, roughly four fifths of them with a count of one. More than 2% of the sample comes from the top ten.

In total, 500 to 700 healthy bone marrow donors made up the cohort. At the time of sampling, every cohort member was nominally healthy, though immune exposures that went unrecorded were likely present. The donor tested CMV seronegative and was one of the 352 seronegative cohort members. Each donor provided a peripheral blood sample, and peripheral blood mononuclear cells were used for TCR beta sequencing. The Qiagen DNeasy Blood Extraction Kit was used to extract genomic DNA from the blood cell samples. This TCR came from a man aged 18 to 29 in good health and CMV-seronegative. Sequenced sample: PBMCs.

The CDR3 is CASSELTDTQYF. The nucleotide sequence is TGTGCCAGCAGTGAACTCACAGATACGCAGTATTTT. The V and J genes are TRBV6-1 and TRBJ2-3; no D gene can be assigned with confidence. CDR1 and CDR2 are read off the germline V gene as MNHNS and SASEGT. The CDR3 numbers 12 residues from cysteine through phenylalanine. CDR3 DNA is the only sequence kept; it has 36 bases, read in frame from the first base. V lost 2 bases and J lost 2 bases; the stretch between them is 2 bases long.